The present T cell receptor beta chain was sequenced within a study (TCRdb year 2016). With respect to the entire study: In people whose bodies naturally kept HIV infection under control, the researchers looked into where HIV persistence comes from.

The library was prepared using 5' RACE. The data were produced on an Illumina HiSeq 2000. TCRdb trimmed public reads at Q25 via fastp, called clones via MiXCR and kept in-frame beta chains. All rows with the same CDR3 protein become a single entry with the most common DNA and genes. This sample holds about 190 distinct CDR3 sequences; less than 20% were observed only once. The top ten clonotypes cover more than 65% of the sample. The trim is 2 bases for V and 0 bases for J, with a gap of 11 bases between the germline ends. CDR1 and CDR2 are read off the germline V gene as MNHEY and SVGAGI. From the cysteine up to the phenylalanine, the CDR3 has a length of 15 residues. The CDR3 DNA has 45 bases and is translated from base 1. Turning to this clonotype: No cognate antigen has been identified for it. Base qualities are not recorded, but no much larger clone differs from it by a single base.

The sequence came from a male donor with HIV. The rearrangement joined TRBV6-5 to TRBJ2-7; a tentative D call is TRBD2 (5 bases match). Material: effector memory T cells from blood PBMCs. The cell subset or site label for this specimen denotes: effector memory CD4+ T cells. The CDR3 protein: CASSYTRQSSYEQYF. The DNA sequence is TGTGCCAGCAGTTACACTAGGCAGAGCTCCTACGAGCAGTACTTC.